These 29 T cell receptor beta chains came from one sample sequenced in a study of blood T cell repertoires in COVID-19 (dated by TCRdb to about 2020). The library came from the immunoSEQ multiplex PCR assay. TCRdb re-hosts the immuneACCESS table, in-frame sequences only. Its copies lack some clones; in the studies checked, an unresolved V gene accounts for under half of them, and the cause for the rest is not known. Here the sample has 200,000 to 300,000 clones; around 86% occur a single time. The ten most abundant clones make up roughly 4.9% of the sample. Sequencing was carried out using peripheral blood. These TCRs come from a woman aged 55-70 years with COVID-19, enrolled during active disease.

The rearrangement joins TRBV11-2 to TRBJ2-3, with 10 bases that match TRBD2. The V gene's germline CDR1 is SGHAT and CDR2 FQNNGV. V was clipped by 3 bases and J by 2 bases; unmatched bases: 8. This CDR3 is 17 amino acids long. The CDR3 spells CASSFPLAGAFTDTQYF. CDR3 DNA sequence: TGTGCCAGCAGCTTTCCGCTAGCGGGAGCGTTCACAGATACGCAGTATTTT.

The rearrangement joins TRBV19 to TRBJ2-1; TRBD2 matches at 10 bases. This CDR3 comprises 20 residues. V shed 3 bases and J 5 bases; nucleotides not matched to a gene: 19. The germline V gene has CDR1 LNHDA and CDR2 SQIVND (reference sequence). CDR3 DNA: TGTGCCAGTAGTATCGGTTCAGGGTTACGAAGCGGGAGGGCCCACAATGAGCAGTTCTTC. Its protein product is CASSIGSGLRSGRAHNEQFF.

The chain carries TRBV3-1 (or the pseudogene TRBV3-2) and TRBJ1-4; D is perhaps TRBD1 (6 bases). Deletions cut 3 bases from V and 3 bases from J, with 8 bases between. CDR3 size: 14 residues. CDR1 is LGHDT, CDR2 YNNKEL, per germline (reference sequence). The CDR3 protein is CASSQGASNEKLFF. As DNA, the CDR3 is TGTGCCAGCAGCCAGGGGGCTTCTAATGAAAAACTGTTTTTT.

The chain is built from TRBV9 and TRBJ2-1, with TRBD2 matching over 12 bases. V shed 3 bases and J 7 bases; nucleotides not matched to a gene: 8. This CDR3 spans 16 amino acids. The germline V gene has CDR1 SGDLS and CDR2 YYNGEE. The CDR3 loop reads CASSAKLAGGSNEQFF. The DNA for the CDR3 is TGTGCCAGCAGCGCCAAACTAGCGGGAGGTTCAAATGAGCAGTTCTTC. The variable domain in full, with the rest retrieved from reference TRBV9 and TRBJ2-1, is DSGVTQTPKHLITATGQRVTLRCSPRSGDLSVYWYQQSLDQGLQFLIQYYNGEERAKGNILERFSAQQFPDLHSELNLSSLELGDSALYFCASSAKLAGGSNEQFFGPGTRLTVL.

The V gene is TRBV12-5, the J gene TRBJ1-1; D remains unclear. Trimming removed 3 bases at V and 5 bases at J, with 10 bases between. Looked up from germline, CDR1 is LGHNT and CDR2 is FRNRAP. This CDR3 comprises 13 residues. The CDR3 DNA follows: TGTGCTAGTGGTTTCAACCGGGGAACTGAAGCTTTCTTT. Amino acids: CASGFNRGTEAFF. Using reference TRBV12-5 and TRBJ1-1 for the parts outside the CDR3, the full variable domain is DARVTQTPRHKVTEMGQEVTMRCQPILGHNTVFWYRQTMMQGLELLAYFRNRAPLDDSGMPKDRFSAEMPDATLATLKIQPSEPRDSAVYFCASGFNRGTEAFFGQGTRLTVV.

This clone was observed once. This chain links TRBV7-2 with TRBJ2-7; 8 bases are shared with TRBD2. The CDR3 is 15 residues long. V shed 5 bases and J 3 bases; nucleotides not matched to a gene: 9. CDR1 and CDR2 (germline): SGHTA, FQGNSA. The CDR3 DNA is TGTGCCAGCAGCGAGCCGGGACTAGGAGTCTACGAGCAGTACTTC. Protein product: CASSEPGLGVYEQYF.

The chain couples TRBV2 to TRBJ2-2; 7 bases are a match to TRBD1. V was pared by 1 base and J by 4 bases, with 9 bases of the junction left unmatched. The CDR3 has 17 amino acids. CDR1 and CDR2 from the germline V gene are SNHLY and FYNNEI. CDR3 amino acids: CASSEGDRRTSTGELFF. As DNA, the CDR3 is TGTGCCAGCAGTGAAGGGGACAGACGAACCAGCACCGGGGAGCTGTTTTTT.

The V gene is TRBV9, the J gene TRBJ2-2; 8 nucleotides align to TRBD2. This CDR3 is built from 15 residues. Germline loops: CDR1 SGDLS, CDR2 YYNGEE. The V and J ends lost 2 bases and 1 base, in that order; junction bases with no gene match: 1. The CDR3 region is CASSVSGKNTGELFF. DNA of the CDR3: TGTGCCAGCAGCGTTAGCGGGAAGAACACCGGGGAGCTGTTTTTT.

The rearrangement joins TRBV27 to TRBJ2-7; TRBD2 matches 9 bases. This CDR3 is built from 19 residues. Germline V CDR1 and CDR2: MNHEY, SMNVEV (reference sequence). Germline trimming cut 1 base from V and 2 bases from J; bases unmatched to any gene: 15. CDR3 DNA: TGTGCCAGCAGTTTATTTTGGACTAGCGCCAAAGGTCTCACCTACGAGCAGTACTTC. As protein: CASSLFWTSAKGLTYEQYF.

The V and J genes are TRBV5-1 and TRBJ2-7; the match to TRBD2 covers 15 bases. From germline, CDR1 is SGHRS and CDR2 YFSETQ. The CDR3 has 17 amino acids. With V trimmed by 4 bases and J by 4 bases, 9 bases remained unmatched. CDR3 sequence reads: CASSPQGLAGGAYEQYF. Written as DNA, the CDR3 is TGCGCCAGCAGCCCACAAGGACTAGCGGGAGGGGCATACGAGCAGTACTTC.

This chain links TRBV9 with TRBJ1-2; TRBD1 might be the D (6 bases). Germline loops: CDR1 SGDLS, CDR2 YYNGEE. V shed 0 bases and J shed 5 bases, with 11 bases lying between them. The CDR3 is 14 residues long. CDR3 DNA sequence: TGTGCCAGCAGCGTAGGGGAGGGGGGTTATGGCTACACCTTC. It translates to CASSVGEGGYGYTF.

The J gene is TRBJ2-7, the V gene TRBV27; no firm D call. Trimming took 3 bases from V and 2 from J, leaving 8 bases between them. The CDR3 is 13 residues long. Looked up from germline, CDR1 is MNHEY and CDR2 is SMNVEV (reference sequence). CDR3 region: CASSLGLAYEQYF. CDR3 sequence (DNA): TGTGCCAGCAGTTTGGGCCTTGCCTACGAGCAGTACTTC.

The rearrangement links TRBV28 to TRBJ1-1; perhaps TRBD1 as D (5 bases). From germline, CDR1 is MDHEN and CDR2 SYDVKM. The CDR3 contains 16 residues. The germline V and J ends were trimmed by 2 bases and 1 base, with 14 bases remaining between them. CDR3 in DNA: TGTGCCAGCAGTTTAGTCCAGGGAAGAGCGAACACTGAAGCTTTCTTT. Translation gives CASSLVQGRANTEAFF. Looking up the rest from reference TRBV28 and TRBJ1-1 gives the full variable domain: DVKVTQSSRYLVKRTGEKVFLECVQDMDHENMFWYRQDPGLGLRLIYFSYDVKMKEKGDIPEGYSVSREKKERFSLILESASTNQTSMYLCASSLVQGRANTEAFFGQGTRLTVV.

The J gene is TRBJ2-1, the V gene TRBV5-1; 13 bases match TRBD2. Germline CDR1 SGHRS, CDR2 YFSETQ. The CDR3 covers 17 residues. Trimming took 1 base from V and 7 from J; bases not matched to a gene: 8. CDR3 coding DNA: TGCGCCAGCAGCTTGCGTACTAGCGGGAGGGGGAATAATGAGCAGTTCTTC. This sequence encodes CASSLRTSGRGNNEQFF.

The V call is TRBV3-1 (or the pseudogene TRBV3-2), the J call TRBJ1-2; 7 bases fit TRBD1. Germline CDR1 LGHDT, CDR2 YNNKEL (reference sequence). CDR3 size: 14 residues. The V gene end was trimmed by 0 bases and the J gene end by 4 bases; junction bases not matched to a gene: 2. The CDR3 protein is CASSQEGQPYGYTF. The CDR3 region has the DNA TGTGCCAGCAGCCAAGAGGGACAGCCCTATGGCTACACCTTC.

The chain combines TRBV21-1 with TRBJ2-4; the D segment call TRBD2 is taken from the table without a DNA check. TRBV21-1 is an annotated pseudogene. The CDR3 is 17 amino acids. CDR3 DNA: TGTGCCAGCAGCAAGGGACTAGCGGGAGGCGTGGAAAACATTCAGTACTTC. Amino acid sequence: CASSKGLAGGVENIQYF.

V usage is TRBV25-1 and J usage is TRBJ1-4; D uncertain. The CDR3 has 15 residues. V shed 3 bases and J shed 8 bases, with 16 bases lying between them. The germline V gene has CDR1 MGHDK and CDR2 SYGVNS. DNA for the CDR3: TGTGCCAGCAGTGATTTTTCCGGGTTTGGGGAAAAACTGTTTTTT. It yields the protein CASSDFSGFGEKLFF.

This clone showed up just once. CDR3 nucleotide sequence: TGTGCCAGCAGTTTATCCGCAGGGAGGGACGAGCAGTACTTC. Its protein product is CASSLSAGRDEQYF. The chain uses TRBV28 and TRBJ2-7, with 7 bases matching TRBD2. V was pared by 1 base and J by 5 bases, with 5 bases of the junction left unmatched. CDR3 length: 14 residues. Germline CDR1 and CDR2: MDHEN and SYDVKM. The whole variable domain, filled in from reference TRBV28 and TRBJ2-7, reads DVKVTQSSRYLVKRTGEKVFLECVQDMDHENMFWYRQDPGLGLRLIYFSYDVKMKEKGDIPEGYSVSREKKERFSLILESASTNQTSMYLCASSLSAGRDEQYFGPGTRLTVT.

This clone has a handful of counts. In nucleotides, the CDR3 is TGTGCCTGGAGTGTAATTTCCCCCGGGTCTTTCCCCACCTTC. Translating it yields CAWSVISPGSFPTF. This rearrangement joins TRBV30 to TRBJ1-2; D ambiguous. Germline-derived CDR1 and CDR2 are GTSNPN and SVGIG (reference sequence). CDR3 length equals 14 residues. V was clipped by 0 bases and J by 13 bases, with 21 bases between them.

This chain connects TRBV15 to TRBJ1-2; D ambiguous. CDR1 and CDR2 from the germline V gene are LNHNV and YYDKDF (reference sequence). This CDR3 has 15 amino acids. Trimming removed 7 bases at V and 2 bases at J, with 17 bases between. DNA for the CDR3: TGTGCCACCACCCCTCTGAGAGGAAGGAACTATGGCTACACCTTC. It yields the protein CATTPLRGRNYGYTF.

The chain joins TRBV27 to TRBJ2-6, with TRBD1 as a possible D gene (6 bases). CDR1 and CDR2 from the germline V gene are MNHEY and SMNVEV (reference sequence). CDR3 size: 15 residues. The V end was cut by 3 bases, the J end by 2 bases, with 8 bases between. DNA for the CDR3: TGTGCCAGCAGTTTCTACAGGGCTGGGGCCAACGTCCTGACTTTC. Translation: CASSFYRAGANVLTF. Based on the CDR3 plus reference TRBV27 and TRBJ2-6, the full variable domain is EAQVTQNPRYLITVTGKKLTVTCSQNMNHEYMSWYRQDPGLGLRQIYYSMNVEVTDKGDVPEGYKVSRKEKRNFPLILESPSPNQTSLYFCASSFYRAGANVLTFGAGSRLTVL.

The V call is TRBV19, the J call TRBJ1-1; D remains unclear. Germline CDR1 is LNHDA and CDR2 is SQIVND (reference sequence). Between the trimmed V and J ends, which lost 3 bases and 2 bases, there was a span of 10 bases. The CDR3 is 14 amino acids. The DNA of the CDR3 is TGTGCCAGTAGTATTAAGCTCAAAAACACTGAAGCTTTCTTT. Translation gives CASSIKLKNTEAFF.

The rearrangement joins TRBV28 to TRBJ2-2; TRBD2 matches at 7 bases. There are 15 residues in the CDR3. CDR1 is MDHEN, CDR2 SYDVKM, per germline. J gave up 3 bases and V 6 bases, and 7 bases lay outside the gene matches. The CDR3: CASSRTSADTGELFF. CDR3 bases: TGTGCCAGCAGCCGTACTAGCGCCGACACCGGGGAGCTGTTTTTT.

V usage is TRBV11-2 and J usage is TRBJ2-1, with TRBD2 matching 8 bases. J was trimmed by 8 bases and V by 5 bases; bases with no gene match: 14. The CDR3 is made up of 16 amino acids. Germline values: CDR1 SGHAT, CDR2 FQNNGV. The CDR3, as DNA: TGTGCCAGCAGCCTCTTAACGGCGGGAGGAGGGGATGAGCAGTTCTTC. Protein product: CASSLLTAGGGDEQFF.

The V call is TRBV3-1 (or the pseudogene TRBV3-2), the J call TRBJ2-6; possibly TRBD2 for D (5 bases). The V gene's germline CDR1 is LGHDT and CDR2 YNNKEL (reference sequence). The CDR3 sequence is 15 residues long. Trimming took off 3 bases at V and 1 base at J, with 7 bases between the two ends. The CDR3 DNA reads as TGTGCCAGCAGCCATGAGGGATCTGGGGCCAACGTCCTGACTTTC. Protein product: CASSHEGSGANVLTF.

The rearrangement joins TRBV19 to TRBJ2-7, with 10 bases identical to TRBD2. The CDR3 extends over 17 amino acids. V shed 3 bases and J 3 bases; nucleotides not matched to a gene: 11. Germline-derived CDR1 and CDR2 are LNHDA and SQIVND (reference sequence). Here the CDR3 reads CASSISPSGSLYYEQYF. Here the CDR3 DNA reads TGTGCCAGTAGTATCAGCCCTAGCGGGAGTCTATACTACGAGCAGTACTTC.

DNA for the CDR3: TGTGCCACCAAACGCGGATCGAACAATCAGCCCCAGCATTTT. It yields the protein CATKRGSNNQPQHF. The rearrangement links TRBV19 to TRBJ1-5; D unclear. V lost 10 bases and J 3 bases, leaving 16 bases between the germline ends. This CDR3 has 14 amino acids. CDR1 and CDR2 from the germline V gene are LNHDA and SQIVND (reference sequence).

The rearrangement links TRBV7-3 to TRBJ2-1; TRBD2 matches at 13 bases. CDR1 is SGHTA and CDR2 is FQGTGA in the germline V gene. V was pared by 6 bases and J by 8 bases, with 4 bases of the junction left unmatched. The CDR3 runs to 14 residues. The CDR3 coding sequence is TGTGCCAGCAGGCGGACTAGCGGGAGCGATGAGCAGTTCTTC. Its translation: CASRRTSGSDEQFF.

J is TRBJ1-5 and V is TRBV4-1; unclear D gene. Trimming left V 5 bases short and J 4 bases short, with 12 bases between. The CDR3 is 14 residues long. Germline lookup yields CDR1 MGHRA and CDR2 YSYEKL. CDR3 DNA sequence: TGCGCCAGCAGCACTTACAGTGGTAATCAGCCCCAGCATTTT. Translating gives CASSTYSGNQPQHF.